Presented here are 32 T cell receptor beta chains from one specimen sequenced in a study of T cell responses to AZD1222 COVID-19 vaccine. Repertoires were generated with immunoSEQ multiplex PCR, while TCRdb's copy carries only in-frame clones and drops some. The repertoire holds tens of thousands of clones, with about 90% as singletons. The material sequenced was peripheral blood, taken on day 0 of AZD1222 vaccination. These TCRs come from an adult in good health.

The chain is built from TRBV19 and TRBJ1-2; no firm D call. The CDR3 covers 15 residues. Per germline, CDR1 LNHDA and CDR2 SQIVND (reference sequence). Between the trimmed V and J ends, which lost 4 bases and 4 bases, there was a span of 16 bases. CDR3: CASSTLPTVLYGYTF. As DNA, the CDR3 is TGTGCCAGTAGTACCCTACCGACTGTCCTCTATGGCTACACCTTC.

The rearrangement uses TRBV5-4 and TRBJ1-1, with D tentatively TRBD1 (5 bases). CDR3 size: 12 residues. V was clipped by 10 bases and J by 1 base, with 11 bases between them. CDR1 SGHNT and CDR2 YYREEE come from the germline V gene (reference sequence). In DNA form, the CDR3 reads TGTGCCGGTAAGACAGCGAACACTGAAGCTTTCTTT. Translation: CAGKTANTEAFF.

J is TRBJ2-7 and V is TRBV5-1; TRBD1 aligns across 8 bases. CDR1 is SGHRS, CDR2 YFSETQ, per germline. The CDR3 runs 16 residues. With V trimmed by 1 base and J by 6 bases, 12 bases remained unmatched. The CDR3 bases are TGCGCCAGCAGCTTGTCTCCTGGGACAGGCATCGGCGAGCAGTACTTC. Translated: CASSLSPGTGIGEQYF. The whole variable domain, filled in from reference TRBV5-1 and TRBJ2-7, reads KAGVTQTPRYLIKTRGQQVTLSCSPISGHRSVSWYQQTPGQGLQFLFEYFSETQRNKGNFPGRFSGRQFSNSRSEMNVSTLELGDSALYLCASSLSPGTGIGEQYFGPGTRLTVT.

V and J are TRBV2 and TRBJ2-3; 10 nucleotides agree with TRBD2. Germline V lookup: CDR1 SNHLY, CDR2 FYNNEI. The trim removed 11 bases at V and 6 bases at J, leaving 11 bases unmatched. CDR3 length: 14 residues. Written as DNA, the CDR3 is TGTGCCGGAGATAAGCGGGGGGGCCGGGATACGCAGTATTTT. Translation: CAGDKRGGRDTQYF.

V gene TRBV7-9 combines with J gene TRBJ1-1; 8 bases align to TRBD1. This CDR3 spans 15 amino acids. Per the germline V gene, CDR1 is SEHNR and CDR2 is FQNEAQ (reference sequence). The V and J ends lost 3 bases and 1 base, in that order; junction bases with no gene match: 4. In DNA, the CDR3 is TGTGCCAGCAGCTTGTCAGGGGGCGGGAACACTGAAGCTTTCTTT. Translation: CASSLSGGGNTEAFF.

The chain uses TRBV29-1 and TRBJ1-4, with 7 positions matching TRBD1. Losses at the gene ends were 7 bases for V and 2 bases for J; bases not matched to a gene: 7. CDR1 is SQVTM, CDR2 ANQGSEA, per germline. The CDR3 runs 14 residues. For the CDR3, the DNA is TGCAGCGCCAGGGGGGCCAGTACTAATGAAAAACTGTTTTTT. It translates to CSARGASTNEKLFF.

The CDR3 coding sequence is TGCAGCGCCCGGACAGGGGGCTCCTACGAGCAGTACTTC. Amino acids: CSARTGGSYEQYF. The chain combines TRBV29-1 with TRBJ2-7; 10 positions agree with TRBD1. The CDR3 is 13 amino acids. V was pared by 7 bases and J by 0 bases, with 3 bases of the junction left unmatched. Per germline, CDR1 SQVTM and CDR2 ANQGSEA.

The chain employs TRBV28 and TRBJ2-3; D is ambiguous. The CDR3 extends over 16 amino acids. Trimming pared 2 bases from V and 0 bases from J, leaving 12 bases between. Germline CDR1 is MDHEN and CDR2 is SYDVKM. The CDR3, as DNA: TGTGCCAGCAGTTTAAGGCCCCGCTCTAGCACAGATACGCAGTATTTT. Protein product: CASSLRPRSSTDTQYF.

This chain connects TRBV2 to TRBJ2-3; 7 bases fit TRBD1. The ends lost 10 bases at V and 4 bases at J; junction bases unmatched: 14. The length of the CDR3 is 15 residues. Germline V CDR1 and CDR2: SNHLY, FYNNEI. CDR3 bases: TGTGCCACCCCCATGGGAGACAGGGAAGCAGATACGCAGTATTTT. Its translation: CATPMGDREADTQYF.

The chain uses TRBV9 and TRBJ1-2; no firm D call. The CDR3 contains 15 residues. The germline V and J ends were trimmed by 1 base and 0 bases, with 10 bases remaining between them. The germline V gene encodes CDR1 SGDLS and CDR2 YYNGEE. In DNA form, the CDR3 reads TGTGCCAGCAGCGTAAGCAGTGATCCTAACTATGGCTACACCTTC. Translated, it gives CASSVSSDPNYGYTF.

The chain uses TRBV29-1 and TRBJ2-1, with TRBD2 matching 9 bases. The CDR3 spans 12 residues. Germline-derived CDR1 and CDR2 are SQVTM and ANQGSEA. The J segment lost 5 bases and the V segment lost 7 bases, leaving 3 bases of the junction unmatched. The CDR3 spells CSGGTSHNEQFF. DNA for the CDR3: TGCAGCGGTGGGACTAGCCACAATGAGCAGTTCTTC.

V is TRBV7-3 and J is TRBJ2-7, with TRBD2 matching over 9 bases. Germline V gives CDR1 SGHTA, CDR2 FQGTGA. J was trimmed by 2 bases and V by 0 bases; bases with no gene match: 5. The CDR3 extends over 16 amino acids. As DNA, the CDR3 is TGTGCCAGCAGCTTAACGCGGGCTAGCGGGGCCTACGAGCAGTACTTC. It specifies CASSLTRASGAYEQYF. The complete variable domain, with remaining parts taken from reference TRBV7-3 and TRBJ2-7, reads GAGVSQTPSNKVTEKGKYVELRCDPISGHTALYWYRQSLGQGPEFLIYFQGTGAADDSGLPNDRFFAVRPEGSVSTLKIQRTERGDSAVYLCASSLTRASGAYEQYFGPGTRLTVT.

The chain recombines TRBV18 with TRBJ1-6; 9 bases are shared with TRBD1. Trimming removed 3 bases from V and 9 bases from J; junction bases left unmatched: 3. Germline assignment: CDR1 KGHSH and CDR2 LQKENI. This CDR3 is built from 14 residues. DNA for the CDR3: TGTGCCAGCTCACCTGGACAGGGGCGTTCACCCCTCCACTTT. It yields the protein CASSPGQGRSPLHF.

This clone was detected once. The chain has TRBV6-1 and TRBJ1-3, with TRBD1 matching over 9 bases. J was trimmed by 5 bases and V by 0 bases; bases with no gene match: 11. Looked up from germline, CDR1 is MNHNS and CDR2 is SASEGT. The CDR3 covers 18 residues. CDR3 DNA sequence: TGTGCCAGCAGTGAAGCGCGCTGGACAGGGGTTTTTCGAAACACCATATATTTT. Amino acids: CASSEARWTGVFRNTIYF.

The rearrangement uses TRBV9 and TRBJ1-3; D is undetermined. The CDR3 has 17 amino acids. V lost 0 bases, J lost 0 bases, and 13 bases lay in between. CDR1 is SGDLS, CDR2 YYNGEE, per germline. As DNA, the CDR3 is TGTGCCAGCAGCGTAGCGGAACGCCCAAGCTCTGGAAACACCATATATTTT. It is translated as CASSVAERPSSGNTIYF.

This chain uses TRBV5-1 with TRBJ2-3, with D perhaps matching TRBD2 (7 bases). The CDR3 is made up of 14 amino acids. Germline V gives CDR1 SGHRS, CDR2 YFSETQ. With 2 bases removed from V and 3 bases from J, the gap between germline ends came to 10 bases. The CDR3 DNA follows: TGCGCCAGCAGCTTCGGGGGGCCAACAGATACGCAGTATTTT. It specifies CASSFGGPTDTQYF.

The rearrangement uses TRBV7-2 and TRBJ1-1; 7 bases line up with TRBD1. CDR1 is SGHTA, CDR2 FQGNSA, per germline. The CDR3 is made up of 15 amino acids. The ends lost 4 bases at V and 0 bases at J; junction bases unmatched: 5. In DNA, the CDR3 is TGTGCCAGCAGCTCCCAGACAGGGATGAACACTGAAGCTTTCTTT. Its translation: CASSSQTGMNTEAFF.

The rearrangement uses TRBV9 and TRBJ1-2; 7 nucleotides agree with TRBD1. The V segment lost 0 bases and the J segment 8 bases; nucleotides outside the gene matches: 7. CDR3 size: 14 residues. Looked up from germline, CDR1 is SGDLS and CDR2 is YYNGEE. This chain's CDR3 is CASSVGGQRWGYTF. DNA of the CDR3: TGTGCCAGCAGCGTAGGGGGACAGCGATGGGGCTACACCTTC.

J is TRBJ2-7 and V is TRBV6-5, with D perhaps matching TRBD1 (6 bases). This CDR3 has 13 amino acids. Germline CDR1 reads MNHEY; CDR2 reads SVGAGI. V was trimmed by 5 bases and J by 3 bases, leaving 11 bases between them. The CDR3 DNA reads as TGTGCCAGCAGTCGAGGACAGAACTACGAGCAGTACTTC. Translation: CASSRGQNYEQYF.

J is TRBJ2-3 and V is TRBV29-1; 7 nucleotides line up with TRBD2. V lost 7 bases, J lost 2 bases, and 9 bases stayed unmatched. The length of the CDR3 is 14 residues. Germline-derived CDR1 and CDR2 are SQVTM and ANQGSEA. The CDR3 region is CSARGGGPTDTQYF. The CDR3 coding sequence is TGCAGCGCCCGTGGCGGGGGACCCACAGATACGCAGTATTTT.

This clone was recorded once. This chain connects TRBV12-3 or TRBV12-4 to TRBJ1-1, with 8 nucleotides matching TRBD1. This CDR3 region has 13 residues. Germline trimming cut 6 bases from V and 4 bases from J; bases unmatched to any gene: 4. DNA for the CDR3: TGTGCCAGCAGGCCCACAGGGGGCACTGAAGCTTTCTTT. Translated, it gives CASRPTGGTEAFF.

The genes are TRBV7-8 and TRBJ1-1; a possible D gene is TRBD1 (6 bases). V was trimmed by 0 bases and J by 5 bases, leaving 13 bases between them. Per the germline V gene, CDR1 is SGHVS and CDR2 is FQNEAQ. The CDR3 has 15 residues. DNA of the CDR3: TGTGCCAGCAGCTTAGCGCAGGGGTTCGGGACTGAAGCTTTCTTT. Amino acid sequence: CASSLAQGFGTEAFF.

CDR3 sequence (DNA): TGTGCCAGCAGCCCTGGGACAGGGCAAAGGGCCTCACCCCTCCACTTT. Amino acids: CASSPGTGQRASPLHF. This chain connects TRBV7-2 to TRBJ1-6; TRBD1 matches at 9 bases. The CDR3 is made up of 16 amino acids. The J segment lost 10 bases and the V segment lost 5 bases, leaving 12 bases of the junction unmatched. Germline CDR1 is SGHTA and CDR2 is FQGNSA.

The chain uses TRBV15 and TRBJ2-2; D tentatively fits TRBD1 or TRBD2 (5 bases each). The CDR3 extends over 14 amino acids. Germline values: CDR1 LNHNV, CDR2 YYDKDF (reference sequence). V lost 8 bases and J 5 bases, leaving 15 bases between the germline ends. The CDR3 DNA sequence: TGTGCCACCCGATTTGGGGGTGGAACCGGGGAGCTGTTTTTT. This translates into CATRFGGGTGELFF.

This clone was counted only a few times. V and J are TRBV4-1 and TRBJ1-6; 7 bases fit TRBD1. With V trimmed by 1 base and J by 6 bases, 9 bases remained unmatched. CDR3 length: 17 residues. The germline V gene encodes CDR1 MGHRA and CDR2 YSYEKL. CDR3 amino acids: CASSQALLRGFNSPLHF. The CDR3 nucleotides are TGCGCCAGCAGCCAAGCTCTACTCAGGGGGTTTAATTCACCCCTCCACTTT.

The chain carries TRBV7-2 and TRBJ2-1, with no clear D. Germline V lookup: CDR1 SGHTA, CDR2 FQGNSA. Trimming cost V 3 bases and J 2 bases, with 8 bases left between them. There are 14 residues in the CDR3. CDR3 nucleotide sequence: TGTGCCAGCAGCTTGGGCCGCGCCTACAATGAGCAGTTCTTC. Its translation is CASSLGRAYNEQFF.

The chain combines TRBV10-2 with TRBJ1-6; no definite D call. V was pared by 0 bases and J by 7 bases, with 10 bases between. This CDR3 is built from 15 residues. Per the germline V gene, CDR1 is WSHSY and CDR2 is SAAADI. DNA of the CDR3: TGCGCCAGCAGTGAGTCGGGCACAGAGAATTCACCCCTCCACTTT. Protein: CASSESGTENSPLHF.

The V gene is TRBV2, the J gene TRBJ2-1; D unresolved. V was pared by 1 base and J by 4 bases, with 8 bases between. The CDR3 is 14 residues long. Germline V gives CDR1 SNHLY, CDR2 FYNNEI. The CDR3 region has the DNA TGTGCCAGCAGTGAAGGGACGGATTACAATGAGCAGTTCTTC. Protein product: CASSEGTDYNEQFF. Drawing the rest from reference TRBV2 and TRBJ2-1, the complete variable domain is EPEVTQTPSHQVTQMGQEVILRCVPISNHLYFYWYRQILGQKVEFLVSFYNNEISEKSEIFDDQFSVERPDGSNFTLKIRSTKLEDSAMYFCASSEGTDYNEQFFGPGTRLTVL.

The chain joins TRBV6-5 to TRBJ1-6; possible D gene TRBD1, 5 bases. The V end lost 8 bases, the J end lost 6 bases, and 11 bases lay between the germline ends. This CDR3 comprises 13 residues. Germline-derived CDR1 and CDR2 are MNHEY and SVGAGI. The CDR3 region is CASAGTVNSPLHF. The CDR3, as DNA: TGTGCCAGCGCCGGGACGGTTAATTCACCCCTCCACTTT.

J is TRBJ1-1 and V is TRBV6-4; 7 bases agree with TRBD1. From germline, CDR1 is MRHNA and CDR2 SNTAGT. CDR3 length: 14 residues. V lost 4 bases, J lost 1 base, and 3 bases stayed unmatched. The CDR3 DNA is TGTGCCAGCAGTGTGGACAGGTGGAACACTGAAGCTTTCTTT. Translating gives CASSVDRWNTEAFF.

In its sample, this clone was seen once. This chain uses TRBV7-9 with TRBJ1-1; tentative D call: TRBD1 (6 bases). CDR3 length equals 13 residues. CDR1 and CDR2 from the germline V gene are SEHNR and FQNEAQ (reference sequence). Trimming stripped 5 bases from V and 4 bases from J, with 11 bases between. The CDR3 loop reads CASSTTGFTEAFF. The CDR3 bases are TGTGCCAGCAGCACCACAGGGTTCACTGAAGCTTTCTTT.

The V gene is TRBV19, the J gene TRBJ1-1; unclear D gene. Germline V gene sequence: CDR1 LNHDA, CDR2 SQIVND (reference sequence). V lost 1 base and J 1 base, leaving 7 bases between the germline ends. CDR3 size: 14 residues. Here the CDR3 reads CASSIAWGNTEAFF. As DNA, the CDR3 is TGTGCCAGTAGTATAGCTTGGGGGAACACTGAAGCTTTCTTT.